Below are 30 T cell receptor beta chains sequenced from a single sample in a study of blood T cell repertoires in COVID-19. Profiling relied on immunoSEQ multiplex PCR, and the TCRdb table lists in-frame clones only, not all of them. The table shows roughly 350,000 clones, with approximately 89% occurring only once. What was sequenced was peripheral blood. The receptors shown here come from a woman between 18 and 30 years old who had recovered from COVID-19.

This rearrangement joins TRBV14 to TRBJ1-3; the D gene is possibly TRBD1 (5 bases). Trimming stripped 1 base from V and 4 bases from J, with 14 bases between. Per germline, CDR1 SGHDN and CDR2 FVKESK. The length of the CDR3 is 16 residues. Here the CDR3 reads CASSQGWRGPGNTIYF. DNA of the CDR3: TGTGCCAGCAGCCAAGGCTGGAGGGGCCCAGGAAACACCATATATTTT. The full variable domain, its missing parts supplied by reference TRBV14 and TRBJ1-3, is EAGVTQFPSHSVIEKGQTVTLRCDPISGHDNLYWYRRVMGKEIKFLLHFVKESKQDESGMPNNRFLAERTGGTYSTLKVQPAELEDSGVYFCASSQGWRGPGNTIYFGEGSWLTVV.

V gene TRBV25-1 combines with J gene TRBJ2-1; 9 nucleotides align to TRBD1. CDR3 length equals 16 residues. Germline V gene lookup returns CDR1 MGHDK and CDR2 SYGVNS. The ends lost 3 bases at V and 9 bases at J; junction bases unmatched: 12. The CDR3 loop reads CASSDARTGAQGEQFF. CDR3 bases: TGTGCCAGCAGTGACGCCAGGACAGGGGCCCAAGGTGAGCAGTTCTTC.

Only one count was recorded for this clone. The V call is TRBV24-1, the J call TRBJ2-2, with D possibly matching TRBD2 (6 bases). The CDR3 loop spans 13 amino acids. Germline values: CDR1 KGHDR, CDR2 SFDVKD. Trimming removed 6 bases from V and 5 bases from J, with 9 bases in between. The CDR3 bases are TGTGCCACCAGTCGGGGAGGTACCGGGGAGCTGTTTTTT. Encoded protein: CATSRGGTGELFF.

The genes are TRBV4-3 and TRBJ1-4; D gene uncertain. Germline V lookup: CDR1 LGHNA, CDR2 YSLEER. The CDR3 has 17 residues. Trimming left V 1 base short and J 0 bases short, with 12 bases between. The CDR3 DNA is TGCGCCAGCAGCCAAGCTTTGGGGAGGTCAACTAATGAAAAACTGTTTTTT. Translation: CASSQALGRSTNEKLFF.

The gene calls are TRBV4-3 and TRBJ2-3, with D possibly being TRBD2 (5 bases). V was pared by 2 bases and J by 0 bases, with 12 bases between. The CDR3 runs to 16 residues. Germline V CDR1 and CDR2: LGHNA, YSLEER. In DNA, the CDR3 is TGCGCCAGCAGCCAATTCTTAAGCGGAAGCACAGATACGCAGTATTTT. The encoded protein is CASSQFLSGSTDTQYF.

The rearrangement uses TRBV24-1 and TRBJ2-5; 8 positions match TRBD2. CDR1 is KGHDR, CDR2 SFDVKD, per germline. The CDR3 totals 16 residues. Germline trimming cut 4 bases from V and 5 bases from J; bases unmatched to any gene: 11. The CDR3 DNA follows: TGTGCCACCAGTGACCCCTCGGGGGGGGCGCGGGAGACCCAGTACTTC. It translates to CATSDPSGGARETQYF.

This CDR3 is CASSKSSGSTDTQYF. CDR3 nucleotides: TGTGCCAGCAGTAAATCTAGCGGCAGCACAGATACGCAGTATTTT. The chain recombines TRBV7-9 with TRBJ2-3; 7 nucleotides agree with TRBD2. The germline gives CDR1 SEHNR, CDR2 FQNEAQ (reference sequence). Trimming cost V 6 bases and J 0 bases; bases outside gene matches: 6. The CDR3 runs 15 residues.

The chain uses TRBV9 and TRBJ2-1, with 8 bases matching TRBD2. The germline V gene encodes CDR1 SGDLS and CDR2 YYNGEE. This CDR3 region has 16 residues. V gave up 0 bases and J gave up 3 bases; unmatched junction bases: 5. The DNA of the CDR3 is TGTGCCAGCAGCGTAGGGCGGGAGGTTAGCTACAATGAGCAGTTCTTC. Residues: CASSVGREVSYNEQFF.

In the case of this clone: The sample has other DNA sequences that encode this CDR3 too. This chain connects TRBV7-2 to TRBJ2-1; D is possibly TRBD2 (6 bases). This CDR3 spans 14 amino acids. CDR1 and CDR2 from the germline V gene are SGHTA and FQGNSA. Trimming pared 0 bases from V and 3 bases from J, leaving 6 bases between. The CDR3 DNA reads TGTGCCAGCAGCTTAGCGGGAGGCTACAATGAGCAGTTCTTC. This gives the protein CASSLAGGYNEQFF.

V and J are TRBV24-1 and TRBJ1-1; the match to TRBD1 covers 7 bases. Per germline, CDR1 KGHDR and CDR2 SFDVKD. V was pared by 4 bases and J by 3 bases, with 4 bases of the junction left unmatched. This CDR3 comprises 14 residues. CDR3 DNA: TGTGCCACCAGTGAAAACAGGGGAGACACTGAAGCTTTCTTT. Encoded protein: CATSENRGDTEAFF.

The DNA for the CDR3 is TGTGCCAGCAGCTCGAACAGGGGCGATGAGCAGTTCTTC. Amino acids: CASSSNRGDEQFF. This rearrangement joins TRBV7-2 to TRBJ2-1, with TRBD1 identical over 7 bases. The CDR3 is 13 amino acids. Germline V gene data show CDR1 as SGHTA and CDR2 as FQGNSA. V shed 4 bases, J shed 8 bases, and the junction held 5 bases outside the gene matches.

V gene TRBV7-9 combines with J gene TRBJ2-3; 11 bases line up with TRBD2. The CDR3 length is 18 residues. The V gene end was trimmed by 0 bases and the J gene end by 3 bases; junction bases not matched to a gene: 8. The germline CDR1 and CDR2 sequences are SEHNR and FQNEAQ (reference sequence). CDR3 in amino acids: CASSLAPSSGRGTDTQYF. The CDR3 nucleotides are TGTGCCAGCAGCTTAGCCCCTAGTAGCGGGAGGGGAACAGATACGCAGTATTTT.

This clone was seen only once. The rearrangement links TRBV29-1 to TRBJ1-1; D gene uncertain. Per germline, CDR1 SQVTM and CDR2 ANQGSEA. V lost 7 bases, J lost 11 bases, and 14 bases lay in between. The CDR3 runs 10 residues. CDR3 in amino acids: CSALEESAFF. CDR3 in DNA: TGCAGCGCCCTTGAGGAGAGCGCTTTCTTT.

The chain has TRBV11-3 and TRBJ2-3, with D perhaps matching TRBD2 (6 bases). The V end was cut by 7 bases, the J end by 2 bases, with 13 bases between. The CDR3 covers 14 residues. Germline V gives CDR1 SGHNT, CDR2 YENEEA. The CDR3: CASTPGEDTDTQYF. In DNA, the CDR3 is TGTGCCAGCACCCCTGGGGAGGACACAGATACGCAGTATTTT.

The gene calls are TRBV30 and TRBJ1-2; TRBD1 matches at 7 bases. V shed 3 bases, J shed 5 bases, and the junction held 6 bases outside the gene matches. In germline, CDR1 is GTSNPN, CDR2 SVGIG (reference sequence). The length of the CDR3 is 13 residues. The CDR3 here is CAWSADRDYGYTF. As DNA, the CDR3 is TGTGCCTGGAGCGCTGACAGGGATTATGGCTACACCTTC.

The V gene is TRBV7-2, the J gene TRBJ2-1, with 11 bases aligning to TRBD2. V trimming: 5 bases; J trimming: 3 bases; junction bases outside the gene matches: 6. Germline V lookup: CDR1 SGHTA, CDR2 FQGNSA. This CDR3 comprises 16 residues. CDR3 loop: CASSGGTSGNYNEQFF. CDR3 DNA sequence: TGTGCCAGCAGCGGAGGGACTAGCGGAAACTACAATGAGCAGTTCTTC.

The rearrangement links TRBV10-3 to TRBJ2-1; tentatively, D is TRBD2 (5 bases). Germline lookup yields CDR1 ENHRY and CDR2 SYGVKD. The V end was cut by 6 bases, the J end by 7 bases, with 7 bases between. This CDR3 comprises 11 residues. The CDR3 protein is CAIRDFNEQFF. DNA for the CDR3: TGTGCCATCAGGGACTTTAATGAGCAGTTCTTC.

V and J are TRBV7-2 and TRBJ2-2; D is perhaps TRBD1 (6 bases). The CDR3 totals 14 residues. Trimming left V 3 bases short and J 5 bases short, with 10 bases between. Germline CDR1 SGHTA, CDR2 FQGNSA. The CDR3 sequence is CASSLSQGTGELFF. DNA of the CDR3: TGTGCCAGCAGCTTGTCCCAGGGGACCGGGGAGCTGTTTTTT.

The CDR3 here is CASRSDRGGGSPLHF. CDR3 in DNA: TGTGCCAGTAGAAGCGACAGGGGCGGAGGTTCACCCCTCCACTTT. J is TRBJ1-6 and V is TRBV19, with 8 nucleotides matching TRBD1. The length of the CDR3 is 15 residues. Looked up from germline, CDR1 is LNHDA and CDR2 is SQIVND (reference sequence). V dropped 6 bases and J dropped 9; count of bases not matched to a gene: 10.

The chain recombines TRBV11-2 with TRBJ1-2; TRBD1 aligns across 9 bases. There are 16 residues in the CDR3. The V gene's germline CDR1 is SGHAT and CDR2 FQNNGV. After removal of 5 bases from V and 2 bases from J, the junction contained 9 bases not matched to a gene. CDR3 coding DNA: TGTGCCAGCAGCCGCTGGGGGACAGGGTCGAACTATGGCTACACCTTC. Its translation is CASSRWGTGSNYGYTF. Full variable domain (missing parts from reference TRBV11-2 and TRBJ1-2): EAGVAQSPRYKIIEKRQSVAFWCNPISGHATLYWYQQILGQGPKLLIQFQNNGVVDDSQLPKDRFSAERLKGVDSTLKIQPAKLEDSAVYLCASSRWGTGSNYGYTFGSGTRLTVV.

The chain links TRBV4-3 to TRBJ2-5; 8 bases line up with TRBD1. This CDR3 region has 16 residues. Germline CDR1 is LGHNA and CDR2 is YSLEER. V lost 3 bases, J lost 6 bases, and 12 bases stayed unmatched. The chain's CDR3 is CASSQGSGTGFKTQYF. The DNA for the CDR3 is TGCGCCAGCAGCCAGGGTTCCGGGACAGGCTTCAAGACCCAGTACTTC.

J is TRBJ2-1 and V is TRBV4-3; the D gene is possibly TRBD2 (6 bases). Trimming cost V 5 bases and J 8 bases, with 13 bases left between them. CDR1 and CDR2 from the germline V gene are LGHNA and YSLEER. This CDR3 has 13 amino acids. The CDR3 protein is CASSVGRGDEQFF. CDR3 nucleotide sequence: TGCGCCAGCAGCGTCGGGAGAGGCGATGAGCAGTTCTTC.

The rearrangement joins TRBV7-2 to TRBJ1-3, with TRBD1 as a possible D gene (5 bases). V was shortened by 5 bases and J by 7 bases, with 18 bases between the two germline ends. CDR3 size: 15 residues. Germline V gene lookup returns CDR1 SGHTA and CDR2 FQGNSA. CDR3: CASSPLGGMGNTIYF. As DNA, the CDR3 is TGTGCCAGCAGCCCACTCGGGGGGATGGGCAACACCATATATTTT.

V is TRBV5-4 and J is TRBJ2-2, with TRBD1 as a possible D gene (6 bases). Germline loops: CDR1 SGHNT, CDR2 YYREEE (reference sequence). The V end was cut by 5 bases, the J end by 5 bases, with 19 bases between. The CDR3 sequence is 16 residues long. CDR3 in amino acids: CASRSLGQHKTGELFF. CDR3 sequence (DNA): TGTGCCAGCAGGTCACTAGGACAGCACAAGACCGGGGAGCTGTTTTTT.

This clone came up once. The J gene is TRBJ2-5, the V gene TRBV12-3 or TRBV12-4, with D possibly matching TRBD1 (5 bases). V lost 1 base to trimming and J lost 2 bases, with 5 bases between them. The CDR3 has 13 residues. The CDR3 DNA reads TGTGCCAGCAGTTTAGGACAGCAAGAGACCCAGTACTTC. Translating it yields CASSLGQQETQYF.

The rearrangement uses TRBV29-1 and TRBJ1-1; tentatively, D is TRBD1 (5 bases). V shed 4 bases and J shed 4 bases, with 10 bases lying between them. The CDR3 totals 12 residues. Germline CDR1 and CDR2: SQVTM and ANQGSEA. The CDR3: CSVGFRGTEAFF. CDR3 nucleotide sequence: TGCAGCGTTGGTTTTAGGGGCACTGAAGCTTTCTTT.

V and J are TRBV5-4 and TRBJ2-2, with 9 nucleotides matching TRBD2. CDR3 length: 16 amino acids. The germline gives CDR1 SGHNT, CDR2 YYREEE (reference sequence). The junction had 5 bases not matched to a gene; V was cut back by 4 bases and J by 1 base. CDR3 region: CASSLILAGNTGELFF. CDR3 in DNA: TGTGCCAGCAGCCTCATACTAGCGGGGAACACCGGGGAGCTGTTTTTT.

The CDR3: CATSEGTGVREELFF. The CDR3 nucleotides read TGTGCCACCAGTGAGGGGACAGGGGTAAGAGAGGAGCTGTTTTTT. The chain links TRBV24-1 to TRBJ2-2, with 10 bases that match TRBD1. With 4 bases clipped from V and 10 bases from J, the junction kept 8 bases outside the gene matches. Germline lookup yields CDR1 KGHDR and CDR2 SFDVKD. This CDR3 contains 15 residues.

The chain links TRBV3-1 (or the pseudogene TRBV3-2) to TRBJ2-1, with 7 bases lining up with TRBD1. The germline V gene has CDR1 LGHDT and CDR2 YNNKEL (reference sequence). The ends lost 4 bases at V and 2 bases at J; junction bases unmatched: 8. This CDR3 region has 16 residues. The DNA for the CDR3 is TGTGCCAGCAGCCGCCTACAGGGGTTCCCCTACAATGAGCAGTTCTTC. It specifies CASSRLQGFPYNEQFF.

V and J are TRBV7-2 and TRBJ1-2; D possibly corresponds to TRBD1 (5 bases). Per germline, CDR1 SGHTA and CDR2 FQGNSA. The CDR3 consists of 17 residues. The V end was cut by 0 bases, the J end by 2 bases, with 16 bases between. DNA of the CDR3: TGTGCCAGCAGCTTAGCCGCGATGGGGCAGCTGAACTATGGCTACACCTTC. This translates into CASSLAAMGQLNYGYTF.